Each of the 12 T cell receptor beta chains below was sequenced from the same sample in a study of control samples from healthy donors and cancer patients. This table comes from immunoSEQ multiplex PCR, and its TCRdb copy is limited to in-frame clones, with some not included. The sample has 70,000 or so clones; around 84% are singletons. Material for sequencing was blood. These receptors were taken from a man in his fifties or sixties in good health.

The chain employs TRBV5-4 and TRBJ2-2; 12 nucleotides agree with TRBD1. The CDR3 is 16 amino acids. Unmatched junction bases numbered 5, after V lost 4 bases and J lost 4 bases. Per the germline V gene, CDR1 is SGHNT and CDR2 is YYREEE (reference sequence). In DNA, the CDR3 is TGTGCCAGCAGCCCGGGACAGGGGGCGTTCACCGGGGAGCTGTTTTTT. Protein product: CASSPGQGAFTGELFF.

This clone occurred a few times. This chain joins TRBV3-1 (or the pseudogene TRBV3-2) and TRBJ1-1, with D maybe TRBD1 (5 bases). The CDR3 sequence is 14 residues long. Per germline, CDR1 LGHDT and CDR2 YNNKEL (reference sequence). With 4 bases removed from V and 0 bases from J, the gap between germline ends came to 9 bases. In nucleotides, the CDR3 is TGTGCCAGCAGCCCAGAGACAGTGAACACTGAAGCTTTCTTT. Translation: CASSPETVNTEAFF.

The chain couples TRBV3-1 (or the pseudogene TRBV3-2) to TRBJ1-6; the D gene is possibly TRBD1 (5 bases). Germline lookup yields CDR1 LGHDT and CDR2 YNNKEL (reference sequence). The V and J ends lost 1 base and 0 bases respectively, with 13 bases between them. CDR3 length equals 18 residues. CDR3 protein: CASSQVGLVSSYNSPLHF. CDR3 nucleotide sequence: TGTGCCAGCAGCCAAGTGGGACTTGTGAGCTCCTATAATTCACCCCTCCACTTT.

A remark on this clone: The junction departs from the called germline gene at one end, perhaps through a read error. Other DNA sequences in this specimen translate into the identical CDR3. The rearrangement joins TRBV19 to TRBJ1-1; D unresolved. The CDR3 has 13 amino acids. Germline CDR1 and CDR2: LNHDA and SQIVND (reference sequence). For the CDR3, the DNA is TGTGCCAGTAGTATGGGGTCTTACACTGAAGCTTTCTTC. Translated: CASSMGSYTEAFF.

The genes are TRBV6-2 or TRBV6-3 and TRBJ2-5; TRBD1 agrees at 8 bases. V trimming: 2 bases; J trimming: 5 bases; junction bases outside the gene matches: 10. Per germline, CDR1 MNHEY and CDR2 SVGEGT. CDR3 size: 16 residues. Here the CDR3 DNA reads TGTGCCAGCAGTTACCCCCGAGGTAACAGGGGGGAGACCCAGTACTTC. It yields the protein CASSYPRGNRGETQYF.

This rearrangement joins TRBV2 to TRBJ1-4; perhaps TRBD1 as D (5 bases). CDR1 SNHLY and CDR2 FYNNEI come from the germline V gene. Trimming left V 6 bases short and J 5 bases short, with 13 bases between. The CDR3 spans 14 residues. The CDR3 sequence: CASREAGRNEKLFF. Here the CDR3 DNA reads TGTGCCAGCAGGGAGGCAGGGCGAAATGAAAAACTGTTTTTT.

V usage is TRBV30 and J usage is TRBJ1-2; TRBD1 matches 8 bases. J was trimmed by 6 bases and V by 0 bases; bases with no gene match: 6. Germline CDR1 and CDR2: GTSNPN and SVGIG (reference sequence). This CDR3 is built from 14 residues. The CDR3 bases are TGTGCCTGGAGTGTAGGCAGGGGGCGGGATGGCTACACCTTC. It translates to CAWSVGRGRDGYTF. Filled out from reference TRBV30 and TRBJ1-2, the complete variable domain reads SQTIHQWPATLVQPVGSPLSLECTVEGTSNPNLYWYRQAAGRGLQLLFYSVGIGQISSEVPQNLSASRPQDRQFILSSKKLLLSDSGFYLCAWSVGRGRDGYTFGSGTRLTVV.

The rearrangement uses TRBV5-4 and TRBJ1-2, with unresolved D. In germline, CDR1 is SGHNT, CDR2 YYREEE (reference sequence). The CDR3 is 13 residues long. The V end lost 4 bases, the J end lost 4 bases, and 11 bases lay between the germline ends. CDR3 nucleotides: TGTGCCAGCAGCACAGACACAATCTATGGCTACACCTTC. This gives the protein CASSTDTIYGYTF.

The rearrangement uses TRBV19 and TRBJ1-1; D is unresolved. The CDR3 runs to 13 residues. Per germline, CDR1 LNHDA and CDR2 SQIVND (reference sequence). V lost 5 bases and J 0 bases, leaving 7 bases between the germline ends. CDR3 region: CASSDTMNTEAFF. CDR3 bases: TGTGCCAGTAGTGATACGATGAACACTGAAGCTTTCTTT.

The chain employs TRBV19 and TRBJ2-3, with TRBD2 as a possible D gene (5 bases). Germline V gives CDR1 LNHDA, CDR2 SQIVND (reference sequence). V lost 5 bases and J 3 bases, leaving 15 bases between the germline ends. CDR3 length equals 15 residues. CDR3 loop: CASSLGDGRTDTQYF. CDR3 DNA sequence: TGTGCCAGTAGTCTGGGAGACGGTCGAACAGATACGCAGTATTTT.

V gene TRBV5-1 combines with J gene TRBJ1-4; no reliable D call. This CDR3 region has 14 residues. Germline loops: CDR1 SGHRS, CDR2 YFSETQ. V lost 2 bases and J lost 5, with 10 bases in between. The CDR3 loop is CASSLFDGNEKLFF. In nucleotides, the CDR3 is TGCGCCAGCAGCTTATTCGACGGGAATGAAAAACTGTTTTTT.

This chain connects TRBV2 to TRBJ2-1; TRBD1 or TRBD2 may be the D gene (5 bases each). The V gene's germline CDR1 is SNHLY and CDR2 FYNNEI. Trimming pared 5 bases from V and 1 base from J, leaving 15 bases between. The CDR3 has 16 residues. In nucleotides, the CDR3 is TGTGCCAGCAGTTCGGGACGGATGACTTCCTACAATGAGCAGTTCTTC. Translated, it gives CASSSGRMTSYNEQFF.